What follows is one TCR beta chain and its context. The antigen is unknown. Construction of TCR beta libraries relied on iRepertoire HTBI primers and on Arm-PCR targeting CDR3 regions. TCRdb re-called the multiplex PCR reads with MiXCR, one entry per CDR3 protein. The sample records around 450,000 distinct CDR3 sequences, about a fifth being singletons. The data were obtained in a study of regulatory T cells in long-lasting Graves disease. Study details: Over 5 years on antithyroid drugs plus positive TSH receptor antibodies marked Graves' disease as persistent.

Time point specified: persistent/refractory GD, antithyroid drugs over 5 years with positive TRAb. RNA isolated from PBMCs was used to make the TCR library. Into tubes containing EDTA, approximately 8.5 milliliters of peripheral blood were drawn. Germline V gene lookup returns CDR1 SEHNR and CDR2 FQNEAQ (reference sequence). V was trimmed by 5 bases and J by 0 bases, leaving 14 bases between them. This CDR3 has 15 amino acids. Study conclusions and caveats: Shared public clonotypes totalled approximately 3,000 in persistent patients, compared with roughly 970 in new patients.

The chain couples TRBV7-9 to TRBJ2-7; D call uncertain. This material consisted of peripheral blood mononuclear cells (PBMCs), taken when the disease was refractory, from a patient treated with antithyroid drugs. This sequence originates from a female donor with Graves disease. The DNA for the CDR3 is TGTGCCAGCAGCCCTAAATCCGCCGGCTCCTACGAGCAGTACTTC. It specifies CASSPKSAGSYEQYF.